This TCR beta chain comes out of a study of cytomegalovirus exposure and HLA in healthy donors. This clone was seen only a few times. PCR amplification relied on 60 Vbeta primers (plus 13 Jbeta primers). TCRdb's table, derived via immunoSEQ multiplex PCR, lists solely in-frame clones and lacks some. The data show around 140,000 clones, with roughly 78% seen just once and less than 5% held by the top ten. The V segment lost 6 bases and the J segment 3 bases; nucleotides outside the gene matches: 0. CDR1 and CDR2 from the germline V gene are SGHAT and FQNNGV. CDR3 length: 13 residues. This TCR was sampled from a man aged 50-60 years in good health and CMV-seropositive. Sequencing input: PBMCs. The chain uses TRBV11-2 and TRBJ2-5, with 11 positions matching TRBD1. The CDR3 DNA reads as TGTGCCAGCAGGGGACAGGGGGAAGAGACCCAGTACTTC. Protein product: CASRGQGEETQYF.